A single sample is the source of the 14 T cell receptor beta chains below, sequenced in a study of control samples from healthy donors and cancer patients. Clones were read by immunoSEQ multiplex PCR, and TCRdb kept only the in-frame ones, dropping some. The sample yields about 190,000 clones, 91% seen once. Sequences were obtained from blood. The receptors stem from a man aged 25-45 years in good health.

The chain links TRBV6-2 or TRBV6-3 to TRBJ2-4; D is possibly TRBD1 (5 bases). Per the germline V gene, CDR1 is MNHEY and CDR2 is SVGEGT. This CDR3 comprises 15 residues. Trimming cost V 5 bases and J 0 bases, with 11 bases left between them. This chain's CDR3 is CASSTPQAAKNIQYF. The CDR3 nucleotides read TGTGCCAGCAGTACCCCACAGGCAGCCAAAAACATTCAGTACTTC.

The chain carries TRBV2 and TRBJ1-1, with D perhaps TRBD1 (5 bases). Per germline, CDR1 SNHLY and CDR2 FYNNEI. This CDR3 region has 16 residues. With 0 bases removed from V and 0 bases from J, the gap between germline ends came to 11 bases. The CDR3 DNA is TGTGCCAGCAGTGAAGCCTCAGGGTACATGAACACTGAAGCTTTCTTT. It translates to CASSEASGYMNTEAFF.

V is TRBV29-1 and J is TRBJ1-2; D not certain. Trimming shortened V by 7 bases and J by 8 bases, and 17 bases separated the two germline ends. This CDR3 has 12 amino acids. Looked up from germline, CDR1 is SQVTM and CDR2 is ANQGSEA. The CDR3 is CSADSTGRGYTF. CDR3 nucleotide sequence: TGCAGCGCCGACTCGACGGGTCGAGGCTACACCTTC. The complete variable domain, with remaining parts taken from reference TRBV29-1 and TRBJ1-2, reads SAVISQKPSRDICQRGTSLTIQCQVDSQVTMMFWYRQQPGQSLTLIATANQGSEATYESGFVIDKFPISRPNLTFSTLTVSNMSPEDSSIYLCSADSTGRGYTFGSGTRLTVV.

This clone appeared a single time. The V call is TRBV5-1, the J call TRBJ2-1; 12 nucleotides align to TRBD2. Germline CDR1 is SGHRS and CDR2 is YFSETQ. The length of the CDR3 is 15 residues. The V and J ends lost 2 bases and 5 bases, in that order; junction bases with no gene match: 2. CDR3 residues: CASSFRTSGNNEQFF. CDR3 DNA sequence: TGCGCCAGCAGCTTCAGGACTAGCGGGAACAATGAGCAGTTCTTC.

This clone turned up a few times. V and J are TRBV7-3 and TRBJ2-6, with D perhaps matching TRBD1 (6 bases). The CDR3 totals 16 residues. Germline CDR1 reads SGHTA; CDR2 reads FQGTGA. Trimming shortened V by 5 bases and J by 0 bases, and 11 bases separated the two germline ends. CDR3 residues: CASSEDRTSGANVLTF. DNA for the CDR3: TGTGCCAGCAGCGAAGACAGGACCTCTGGGGCCAACGTCCTGACTTTC.

The V gene is TRBV14, the J gene TRBJ2-2, with TRBD2 identical over 8 bases. The CDR3 length is 17 residues. V was pared by 0 bases and J by 4 bases, with 7 bases of the junction left unmatched. Germline loops: CDR1 SGHDN, CDR2 FVKESK. CDR3 amino acids: CASSQDPGGIFTGELFF. The CDR3 nucleotides read TGTGCCAGCAGCCAAGACCCGGGGGGGATTTTCACCGGGGAGCTGTTTTTT.

The chain is built from TRBV6-1 and TRBJ1-5; 7 bases align to TRBD1. Germline loops: CDR1 MNHNS, CDR2 SASEGT. Losses at the gene ends were 3 bases for V and 1 base for J; bases not matched to a gene: 9. The CDR3 length is 17 residues. CDR3 coding DNA: TGTGCCAGCAGTGACCCTACACAGGGGTGGAGCAATCAGCCCCAGCATTTT. Translated, it gives CASSDPTQGWSNQPQHF.

The chain combines TRBV7-9 with TRBJ2-1; TRBD2 matches at 8 bases. V shed 2 bases and J 0 bases; nucleotides not matched to a gene: 6. The length of the CDR3 is 17 residues. Germline lookup yields CDR1 SEHNR and CDR2 FQNEAQ (reference sequence). The CDR3 DNA reads as TGTGCCAGCAGCTTAAGGAGGACTAGCAGCTCCTACAATGAGCAGTTCTTC. Protein product: CASSLRRTSSSYNEQFF.

This chain connects TRBV19 to TRBJ1-5, with D perhaps TRBD1 (6 bases). The CDR3 length is 15 residues. Trimming took 3 bases from V and 5 from J, leaving 14 bases between them. Germline CDR1 and CDR2: LNHDA and SQIVND (reference sequence). In DNA, the CDR3 is TGTGCCAGTAGTATGGGGGCCAGGGAGGATCAGCCCCAGCATTTT. Its protein product is CASSMGAREDQPQHF. Based on the CDR3 plus reference TRBV19 and TRBJ1-5, the full variable domain is DGGITQSPKYLFRKEGQNVTLSCEQNLNHDAMYWYRQDPGQGLRLIYYSQIVNDFQKGDIAEGYSVSREKKESFPLTVTSAQKNPTAFYLCASSMGAREDQPQHFGDGTRLSIL.

The V gene is TRBV25-1, the J gene TRBJ2-7; TRBD2 is a possible D gene (6 bases). Germline V gives CDR1 MGHDK, CDR2 SYGVNS. The CDR3 runs 16 residues. Trimming shortened V by 1 base and J by 3 bases, and 16 bases separated the two germline ends. The CDR3 nucleotides are TGTGCCAGCAGTGAATTCGGAGGGTCGCTCAACTACGAGCAGTACTTC. Translating it yields CASSEFGGSLNYEQYF.

CDR3 sequence: CASTPGQGYYEQYF. CDR3 coding DNA: TGTGCCAGTACCCCGGGACAGGGGTACTACGAGCAGTACTTC. The chain links TRBV19 to TRBJ2-7, with 10 nucleotides matching TRBD1. This CDR3 comprises 14 residues. The ends lost 7 bases at V and 3 bases at J; junction bases unmatched: 6. Looked up from germline, CDR1 is LNHDA and CDR2 is SQIVND (reference sequence). The full variable domain, rest sourced from reference TRBV19 and TRBJ2-7, is DGGITQSPKYLFRKEGQNVTLSCEQNLNHDAMYWYRQDPGQGLRLIYYSQIVNDFQKGDIAEGYSVSREKKESFPLTVTSAQKNPTAFYLCASTPGQGYYEQYFGPGTRLTVT.

The J gene is TRBJ2-6, the V gene TRBV7-2, with TRBD1 matching 9 bases. The CDR3 is 18 amino acids. The junction had 7 bases not matched to a gene; V was cut back by 2 bases and J by 2 bases. Looked up from germline, CDR1 is SGHTA and CDR2 is FQGNSA. CDR3 bases: TGTGCCAGCAGCTTAAAAGGGACAGGGCTCACTGGGGCCAACGTCCTGACTTTC. It is translated as CASSLKGTGLTGANVLTF. Full variable domain (missing parts from reference TRBV7-2 and TRBJ2-6): GAGVSQSPSNKVTEKGKDVELRCDPISGHTALYWYRQSLGQGLEFLIYFQGNSAPDKSGLPSDRFSAERTGGSVSTLTIQRTQQEDSAVYLCASSLKGTGLTGANVLTFGAGSRLTVL.

The chain couples TRBV4-1 to TRBJ1-6, with D uncertain. Germline V gene lookup returns CDR1 MGHRA and CDR2 YSYEKL. This CDR3 contains 15 residues. Trimming pared 0 bases from V and 8 bases from J, leaving 11 bases between. CDR3: CASSQDSLGYSPLHF. The CDR3 DNA follows: TGCGCCAGCAGCCAAGATAGCCTCGGGTATTCACCCCTCCACTTT.

J is TRBJ1-2 and V is TRBV6-5, with TRBD1 identical over 7 bases. The CDR3 runs 15 residues. The V gene's germline CDR1 is MNHEY and CDR2 SVGAGI. The J segment lost 6 bases and the V segment lost 4 bases, leaving 11 bases of the junction unmatched. This chain's CDR3 is CASSWDRRRRDGYTF. Written as DNA, the CDR3 is TGTGCCAGCAGTTGGGACAGACGACGCCGGGATGGCTACACCTTC.